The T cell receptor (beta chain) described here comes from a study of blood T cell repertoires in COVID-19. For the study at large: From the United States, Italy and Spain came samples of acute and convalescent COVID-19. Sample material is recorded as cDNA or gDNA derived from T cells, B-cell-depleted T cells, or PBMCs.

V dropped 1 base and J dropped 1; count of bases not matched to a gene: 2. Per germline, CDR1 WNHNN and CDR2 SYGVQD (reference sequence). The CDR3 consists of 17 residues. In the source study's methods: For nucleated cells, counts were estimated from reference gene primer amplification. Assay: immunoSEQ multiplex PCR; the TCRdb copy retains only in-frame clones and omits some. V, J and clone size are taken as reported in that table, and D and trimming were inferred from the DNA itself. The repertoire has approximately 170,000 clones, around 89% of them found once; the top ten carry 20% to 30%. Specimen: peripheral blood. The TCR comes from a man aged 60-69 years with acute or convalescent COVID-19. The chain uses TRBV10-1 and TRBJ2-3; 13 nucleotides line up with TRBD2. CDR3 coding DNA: TGCGCCAGCAGTGAGTTCGGACTAGCGGGGGGCACAGATACGCAGTATTTT. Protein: CASSEFGLAGGTDTQYF.